This is a list of T cell receptor beta chains from one sample in a study of shared clonotypes between healthy human individuals. The repertoire was sequenced with immunoSEQ multiplex PCR; TCRdb's copy has only in-frame clones and lacks some. The repertoire has 2 million to 2.5 million clones, about 94% of them found once; the top ten carry less than 0.15%. The sample comprised naive CD4+ T cells sorted from blood. The receptors stem from a man younger than 30 in good health. Each CDR3 is given with its conserved first and last residue. A D gene is named only where the DNA matches it firmly. A row's size may be missing; if present it is once, few, many or a size class.

V	J	D	size	CDR3	DNA
TRBV5-1	TRBJ1-5	.	few	CASSLATGQPQHF	TGCGCCAGCAGCTTGGCGACAGGTCAGCCCCAGCATTTT
TRBV5-8	TRBJ2-1	.	.	CASSLTGRGNNEQFF	TGTGCCAGCAGCTTGACGGGAAGAGGGAACAATGAGCAGTTCTTC
TRBV18	TRBJ2-7	.	.	CASSPGMTGTSEQYF	TGTGCCAGCTCACCGGGGATGACAGGGACTTCCGAGCAGTACTTC
TRBV14	TRBJ1-2	.	.	CASSPGRNYGYTF	TGTGCCAGCAGCCCCGGCCGGAACTATGGCTACACCTTC
TRBV7-9	TRBJ1-4	.	.	CASSETTTNEKLFF	TGTGCCAGCAGCGAGACTACAACTAATGAAAAACTGTTTTTT
TRBV6-5	TRBJ2-7	.	.	CASSSFINSYEQYF	TGTGCCAGCAGTTCTTTTATTAACTCCTACGAGCAGTACTTC
TRBV30	TRBJ1-1	.	.	CAWSPLRVNTEAFF	TGTGCCTGGAGCCCCCTGAGGGTAAACACTGAAGCTTTCTTT
TRBV30	TRBJ1-2	TRBD1	.	CAWSVGGQDSSYTF	TGTGCCTGGAGTGTAGGGGGACAGGACTCGAGCTACACCTTC
TRBV5-1	TRBJ1-6	TRBD1	.	CASSWGGTGGFSYNSPLHF	TGCGCCAGCAGCTGGGGCGGGACAGGGGGCTTCTCCTATAATTCACCCCTCCACTTT
TRBV6-5	TRBJ2-1	.	.	CASSYSLARGEQFF	TGTGCCAGCAGTTACAGTCTAGCTCGCGGTGAGCAGTTCTTC
TRBV15	TRBJ2-2	TRBD1	.	CATSTGQGISGELFF	TGTGCCACCTCTACGGGACAGGGAATTTCCGGGGAGCTGTTTTTT
TRBV6-6	TRBJ2-7	TRBD2	few	CAGWREVHEQYF	TGTGCAGGATGGCGGGAGGTCCACGAGCAGTACTTC